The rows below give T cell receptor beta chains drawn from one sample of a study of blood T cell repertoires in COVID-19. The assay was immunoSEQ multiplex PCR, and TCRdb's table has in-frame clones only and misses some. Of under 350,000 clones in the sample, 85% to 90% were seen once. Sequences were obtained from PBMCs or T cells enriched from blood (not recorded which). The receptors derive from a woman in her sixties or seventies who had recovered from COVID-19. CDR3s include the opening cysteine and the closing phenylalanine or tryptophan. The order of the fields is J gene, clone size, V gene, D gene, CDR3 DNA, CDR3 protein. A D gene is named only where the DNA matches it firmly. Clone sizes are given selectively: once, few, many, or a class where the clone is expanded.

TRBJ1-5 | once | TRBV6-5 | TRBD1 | TGTGCCAGCAGTTCTGACAGGGTTGGGTTCAATCAGCCCCAGCATTTT | CASSSDRVGFNQPQHF
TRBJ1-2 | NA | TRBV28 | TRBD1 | TGTGCCAGCAGTTTTTTAACCGCGGACAGGGTCAACGGCTACACCTTC | CASSFLTADRVNGYTF
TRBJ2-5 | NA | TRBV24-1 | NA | TGTGCCACCAGTGGACCGATCGGGGAGACCCAGTACTTC | CATSGPIGETQYF
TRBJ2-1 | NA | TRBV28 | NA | TGTGCCAGCAGCCGAGGAGGGGTCTACAATGAGCAGTTCTTC | CASSRGGVYNEQFF
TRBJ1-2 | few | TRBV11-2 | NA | TGTGCCAGCAGTGTCAACAGGGATAACTATGGCTACACCTTC | CASSVNRDNYGYTF
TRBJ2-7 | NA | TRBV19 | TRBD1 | TGTGCCAGTAGTCAAAACAGGGACAGGGCGGGGGAGCAGTACTTC | CASSQNRDRAGEQYF
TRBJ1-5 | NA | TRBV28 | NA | TGTGCCAGCAGTTCCAGTGACTGGGATCAGCCCCAGCATTTT | CASSSSDWDQPQHF
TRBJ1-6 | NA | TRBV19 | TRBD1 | TGTGCCAGTAGTATGAGGACAGGAGGTTCACCCCTCCACTTT | CASSMRTGGSPLHF
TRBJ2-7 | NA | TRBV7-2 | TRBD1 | TGTGCCAGCAGCTCCTCAGGGGGCGGTTACGAGCAGTACTTC | CASSSSGGGYEQYF
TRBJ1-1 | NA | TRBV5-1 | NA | TGCGCCAGCAGCCCATATGGAACGGGCACTGAAGCTTTCTTT | CASSPYGTGTEAFF
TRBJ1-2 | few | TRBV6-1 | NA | TGTGCCAGCAGTGAATCGGGACTCTCCGGCTACACCTTC | CASSESGLSGYTF
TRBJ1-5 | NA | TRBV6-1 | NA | TGTGCCAGCAGTGAAGGGCAGAATTGGCAGCCCCAGCATTTT | CASSEGQNWQPQHF
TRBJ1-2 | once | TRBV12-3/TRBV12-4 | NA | TGTGCCAGCAGTTGGGGGGATGGCTACACCTTC | CASSWGDGYTF
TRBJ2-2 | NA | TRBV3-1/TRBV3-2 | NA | TGTGCCAGCAGCCAATCTCAGGGGCGGGGGGAGCTGTTTTTT | CASSQSQGRGELFF
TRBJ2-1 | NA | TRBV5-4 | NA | TGTGCCAGCAGCCCGCATGGGAGGTACAATGAGCAGTTCTTC | CASSPHGRYNEQFF
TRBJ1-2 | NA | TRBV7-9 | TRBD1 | TGTGCCAGCATCTTTCTTGGGACAGAAGATACCTACACCTTC | CASIFLGTEDTYTF
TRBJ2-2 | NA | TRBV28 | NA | TGTGCCAGCAGGGGGAGCGGGCGCACCGGGGAGCTGTTTTTT | CASRGSGRTGELFF
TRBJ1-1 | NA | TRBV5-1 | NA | TGCGCCAGCAGCTTGGTGAGTAGGGACTCTGAAGCTTTCTTT | CASSLVSRDSEAFF
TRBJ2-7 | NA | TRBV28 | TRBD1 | TGTGCCAGCAGTTTATCTCCCCGACAGGGGTCGAAGCAGTACTTC | CASSLSPRQGSKQYF
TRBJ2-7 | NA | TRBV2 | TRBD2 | TGTGCCAGCATTGGGACTAGCGGTTCCTACGAGCAGTACTTC | CASIGTSGSYEQYF
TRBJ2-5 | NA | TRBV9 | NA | TGTGCCAGCAGCGTAGGTGGGGGCTGGGAGACCCAGTACTTC | CASSVGGGWETQYF
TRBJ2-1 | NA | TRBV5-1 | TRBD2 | TGCGCCAGCAGCGGCGGGACTAGCGGGGGGGCCTACAATGAGCAGTTCTTC | CASSGGTSGGAYNEQFF
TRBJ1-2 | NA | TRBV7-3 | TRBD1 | TGTGCCAGCAGCTACCAAACGGAGACAGGGCCCTATGGCTACACCTTC | CASSYQTETGPYGYTF